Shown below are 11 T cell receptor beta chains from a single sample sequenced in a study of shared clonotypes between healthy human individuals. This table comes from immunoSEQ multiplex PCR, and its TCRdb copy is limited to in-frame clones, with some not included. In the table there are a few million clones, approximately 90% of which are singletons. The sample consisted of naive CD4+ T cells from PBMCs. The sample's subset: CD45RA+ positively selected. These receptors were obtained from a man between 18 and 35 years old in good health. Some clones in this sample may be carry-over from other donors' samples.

The CDR3 region has the DNA TGTGCCAGCAGCTTACGGGGGGCTGGAGATACGCAGTATTTT. Translation: CASSLRGAGDTQYF. The gene calls are TRBV7-9 and TRBJ2-3; D might be TRBD2 (7 bases). CDR3 length: 14 amino acids. CDR1 and CDR2 from the germline V gene are SEHNR and FQNEAQ (reference sequence). Trimming removed 2 bases from V and 5 bases from J, with 11 bases in between.

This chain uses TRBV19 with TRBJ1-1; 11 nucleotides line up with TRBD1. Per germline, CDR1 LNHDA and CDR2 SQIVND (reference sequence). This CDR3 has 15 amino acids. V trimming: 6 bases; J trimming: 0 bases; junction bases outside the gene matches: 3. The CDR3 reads CASSGQGAVNTEAFF. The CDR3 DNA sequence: TGTGCCAGTAGCGGACAGGGGGCTGTGAACACTGAAGCTTTCTTT.

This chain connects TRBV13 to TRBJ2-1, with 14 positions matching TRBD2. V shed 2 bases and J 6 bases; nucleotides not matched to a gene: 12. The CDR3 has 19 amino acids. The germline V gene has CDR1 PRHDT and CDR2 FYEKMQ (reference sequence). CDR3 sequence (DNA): TGTGCCAGCAGCTTACGACCGGGACTAGCGGGAGCTAGGGGCAATGAGCAGTTCTTC. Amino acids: CASSLRPGLAGARGNEQFF.

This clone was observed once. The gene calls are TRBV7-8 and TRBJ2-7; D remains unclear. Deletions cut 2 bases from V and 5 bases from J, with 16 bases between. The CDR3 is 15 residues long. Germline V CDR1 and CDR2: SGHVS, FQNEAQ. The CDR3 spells CASSLRPRGDHEQYF. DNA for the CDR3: TGTGCCAGCAGCTTACGTCCTCGAGGCGACCACGAGCAGTACTTC.

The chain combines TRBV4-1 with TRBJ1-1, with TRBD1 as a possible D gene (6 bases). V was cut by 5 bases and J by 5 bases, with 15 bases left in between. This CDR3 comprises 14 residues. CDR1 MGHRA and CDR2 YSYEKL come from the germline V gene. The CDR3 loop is CASSGGQLETEAFF. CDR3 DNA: TGCGCCAGCAGCGGGGGCCAGTTAGAGACTGAAGCTTTCTTT.

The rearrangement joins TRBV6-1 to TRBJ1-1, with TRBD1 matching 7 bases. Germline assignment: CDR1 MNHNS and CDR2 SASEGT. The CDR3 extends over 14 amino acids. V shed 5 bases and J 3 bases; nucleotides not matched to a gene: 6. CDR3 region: CASSHRGGDTEAFF. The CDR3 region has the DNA TGTGCCAGCAGTCACAGGGGAGGGGACACTGAAGCTTTCTTT.

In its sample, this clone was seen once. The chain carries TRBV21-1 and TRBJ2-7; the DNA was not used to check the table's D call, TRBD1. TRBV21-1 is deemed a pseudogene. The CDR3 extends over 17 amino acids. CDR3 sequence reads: CASSKVSWDSPPYEQYF. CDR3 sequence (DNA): TGTGCCAGCAGCAAAGTCTCCTGGGACAGCCCCCCCTACGAGCAGTACTTC.

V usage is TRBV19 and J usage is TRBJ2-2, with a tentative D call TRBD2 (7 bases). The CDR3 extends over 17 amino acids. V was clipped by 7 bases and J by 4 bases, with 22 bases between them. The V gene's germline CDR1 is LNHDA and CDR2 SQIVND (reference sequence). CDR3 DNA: TGTGCCAGTATTCCGCACGGGGGGCTTCTCGCCACCGGGGAGCTGTTTTTT. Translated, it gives CASIPHGGLLATGELFF.

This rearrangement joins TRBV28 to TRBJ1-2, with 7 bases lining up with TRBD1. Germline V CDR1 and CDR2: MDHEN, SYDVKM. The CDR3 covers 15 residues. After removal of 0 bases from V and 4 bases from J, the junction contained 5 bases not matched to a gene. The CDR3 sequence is CASSLWANRGYGYTF. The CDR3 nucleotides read TGTGCCAGCAGTTTATGGGCAAACAGGGGCTATGGCTACACCTTC.

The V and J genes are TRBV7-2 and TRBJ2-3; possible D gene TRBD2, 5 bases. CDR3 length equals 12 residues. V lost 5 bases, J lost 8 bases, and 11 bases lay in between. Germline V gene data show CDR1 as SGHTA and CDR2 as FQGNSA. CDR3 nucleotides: TGTGCCAGCAGCACTTCTAGCCCTACGCAGTATTTT. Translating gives CASSTSSPTQYF. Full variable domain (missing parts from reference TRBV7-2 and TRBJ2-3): GAGVSQSPSNKVTEKGKDVELRCDPISGHTALYWYRQSLGQGLEFLIYFQGNSAPDKSGLPSDRFSAERTGGSVSTLTIQRTQQEDSAVYLCASSTSSPTQYFGPGTRLTVL.

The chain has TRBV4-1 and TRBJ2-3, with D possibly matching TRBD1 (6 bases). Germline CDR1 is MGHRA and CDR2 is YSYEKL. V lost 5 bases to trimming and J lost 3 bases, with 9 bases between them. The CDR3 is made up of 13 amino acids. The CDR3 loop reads CASSKQGTDTQYF. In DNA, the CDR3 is TGCGCCAGCAGCAAACAGGGAACAGATACGCAGTATTTT.